The T cell receptor beta chain under discussion was sequenced for a study of cytotoxic CD8 clonotypes in ibrutinib-treated CLL. The method was immunoSEQ multiplex PCR; TCRdb's version includes in-frame clones alone and lacks a portion of them. Of about 200,000 clones in the sample, over 60% were seen once. The specimen was PBMCs, collected after 24 months of ibrutinib treatment. This sequence originates from a human donor with chronic lymphocytic leukemia.

Here the CDR3 DNA reads TGCAGCGTTGTGGGGACAGGGGGCCTCAGGTACGAGCAGTACTTC. Translating gives CSVVGTGGLRYEQYF. J is TRBJ2-7 and V is TRBV29-1; 12 bases map to TRBD1. Germline V gene lookup returns CDR1 SQVTM and CDR2 ANQGSEA. With 4 bases clipped from V and 4 bases from J, the junction kept 8 bases outside the gene matches. The CDR3 totals 15 residues.